These 17 T cell receptor beta chains came from one sample sequenced in a study of shared clonotypes between healthy human individuals. Assay used: immunoSEQ multiplex PCR; TCRdb lists only in-frame clones, some missing. The sample records roughly 380,000 clones, 90% to 97% being singletons. The material sequenced was memory CD8+ T cells sorted from blood. Subset in this sample: CD45RO+ cells pooled with CCR7-negative TemRA cells. The receptors were sampled from a man aged 30-40 years in good health.

The rearrangement links TRBV10-3 to TRBJ2-5; possibly TRBD2 for D (6 bases). This CDR3 region has 16 residues. Trimming pared 0 bases from V and 1 base from J, leaving 12 bases between. The germline V gene has CDR1 ENHRY and CDR2 SYGVKD. The DNA of the CDR3 is TGTGCCATCAGTGAGTCAGGAGGAGGGGTCCAAGAGACCCAGTACTTC. Residues: CAISESGGGVQETQYF.

The J gene is TRBJ1-2, the V gene TRBV4-1, with 7 bases lining up with TRBD1. The CDR3 is 15 residues long. Germline assignment: CDR1 MGHRA and CDR2 YSYEKL. J gave up 4 bases and V 1 base, and 6 bases lay outside the gene matches. For the CDR3, the DNA is TGCGCCAGCAGCCAAGCGGGACAGCCTTTCTATGGCTACACCTTC. Protein sequence: CASSQAGQPFYGYTF.

The chain couples TRBV28 to TRBJ2-6, with a weak D call TRBD1 (6 bases). There are 16 residues in the CDR3. Germline CDR1 reads MDHEN; CDR2 reads SYDVKM. Trimming cost V 9 bases and J 0 bases, with 15 bases left between them. The CDR3 reads CASRDTKLSGANVLTF. Written as DNA, the CDR3 is TGTGCCAGTAGGGACACCAAACTCTCTGGGGCCAACGTCCTGACTTTC. Full variable domain (outside the CDR3, taken from reference TRBV28 and TRBJ2-6): DVKVTQSSRYLVKRTGEKVFLECVQDMDHENMFWYRQDPGLGLRLIYFSYDVKMKEKGDIPEGYSVSREKKERFSLILESASTNQTSMYLCASRDTKLSGANVLTFGAGSRLTVL.

This chain links TRBV19 with TRBJ1-2; no reliable D call. This CDR3 comprises 15 residues. Germline lookup yields CDR1 LNHDA and CDR2 SQIVND (reference sequence). Deletions cut 3 bases from V and 6 bases from J, with 17 bases between. As DNA, the CDR3 is TGTGCCAGTAGTATTTTGCCGGGGAACAGCAATGGCTACACCTTC. Translating it yields CASSILPGNSNGYTF. Variable domain in full (rest from reference TRBV19 and TRBJ1-2): DGGITQSPKYLFRKEGQNVTLSCEQNLNHDAMYWYRQDPGQGLRLIYYSQIVNDFQKGDIAEGYSVSREKKESFPLTVTSAQKNPTAFYLCASSILPGNSNGYTFGSGTRLTVV.

This sequence joins TRBV2 and TRBJ2-7; D is possibly TRBD2 (6 bases). V was cut by 3 bases and J by 9 bases, with 12 bases left in between. The CDR3 covers 12 residues. CDR1 SNHLY and CDR2 FYNNEI come from the germline V gene. The CDR3 here is CASSEGYGGQYF. Here the CDR3 DNA reads TGTGCCAGCAGTGAGGGCTACGGGGGGCAGTACTTC. Full variable domain (remainder filled in from reference TRBV2 and TRBJ2-7): EPEVTQTPSHQVTQMGQEVILRCVPISNHLYFYWYRQILGQKVEFLVSFYNNEISEKSEIFDDQFSVERPDGSNFTLKIRSTKLEDSAMYFCASSEGYGGQYFGPGTRLTVT.

CDR3 protein: CASSTHGLAGVSYEQYF. The CDR3 nucleotides are TGTGCCAGCAGCACCCATGGACTAGCGGGAGTATCCTACGAGCAGTACTTC. The rearrangement uses TRBV21-1 and TRBJ2-7; no check of the table's D call, TRBD2, against the DNA was made. TRBV21-1 represents a pseudogene. The CDR3 extends over 17 amino acids.

The sample holds one count of this clone. The V gene is TRBV11-2, the J gene TRBJ2-7; D not certain. Trimming took 3 bases from V and 2 from J, leaving 8 bases between them. The CDR3 totals 13 residues. The germline CDR1 and CDR2 sequences are SGHAT and FQNNGV. Here the CDR3 DNA reads TGTGCCAGCAGCTTCTGGGAAACCTACGAGCAGTACTTC. This codes for CASSFWETYEQYF. The variable domain in full, completed from reference TRBV11-2 and TRBJ2-7, reads EAGVAQSPRYKIIEKRQSVAFWCNPISGHATLYWYQQILGQGPKLLIQFQNNGVVDDSQLPKDRFSAERLKGVDSTLKIQPAKLEDSAVYLCASSFWETYEQYFGPGTRLTVT.

J is TRBJ2-1 and V is TRBV5-1; 11 bases are shared with TRBD2. The CDR3 spans 15 residues. Germline-derived CDR1 and CDR2 are SGHRS and YFSETQ. Trimming at V came to 4 bases and at J to 3 bases, leaving 3 bases not matched to a gene. CDR3 in amino acids: CASSPTSGNYNEQFF. CDR3 DNA sequence: TGCGCCAGCAGCCCGACTAGCGGGAACTACAATGAGCAGTTCTTC.

The count of this clone is one. The J gene is TRBJ2-5, the V gene TRBV10-2; D might be TRBD2 (5 bases). Trimming removed 10 bases from V and 1 base from J, with 16 bases in between. The CDR3 totals 14 residues. In germline, CDR1 is WSHSY, CDR2 SAAADI. This CDR3 reads CATHPTSPQETQYF. DNA for the CDR3: TGCGCCACTCACCCCACTAGTCCCCAAGAGACCCAGTACTTC.

This rearrangement joins TRBV4-2 to TRBJ2-7; 11 bases fit TRBD2. V lost 3 bases, J lost 0 bases, and 1 base stayed unmatched. CDR1 and CDR2 from the germline V gene are LGHNA and YNFKEQ. The CDR3 is 15 residues long. DNA of the CDR3: TGTGCCAGCAGCCATACTAGCGGGAGCTCCTACGAGCAGTACTTC. It encodes CASSHTSGSSYEQYF.

Of note for this clone: The junction departs from the called germline gene at one end, perhaps through a read error. The genes are TRBV30 and TRBJ2-3; D is uncertain. The CDR3 is made up of 16 amino acids. The germline V gene encodes CDR1 GTSNPN and CDR2 SVGIG (reference sequence). The CDR3, as DNA: TGTGCCTGGAGCGACACAGTTAGGGTCCCGGCAGATATGCAGTATTTT. Encoded protein: CAWSDTVRVPADMQYF.

This rearrangement joins TRBV5-1 to TRBJ2-1, with 8 bases lining up with TRBD2. CDR1 is SGHRS and CDR2 is YFSETQ in the germline V gene. V lost 1 base and J lost 7; bases outside the gene matches: 7. The CDR3 has 15 amino acids. CDR3: CASSLSLAGTNEQFF. The DNA for the CDR3 is TGCGCCAGCAGCTTGTCCCTAGCGGGTACAAATGAGCAGTTCTTC. The whole variable domain, remainder taken from reference TRBV5-1 and TRBJ2-1, is KAGVTQTPRYLIKTRGQQVTLSCSPISGHRSVSWYQQTPGQGLQFLFEYFSETQRNKGNFPGRFSGRQFSNSRSEMNVSTLELGDSALYLCASSLSLAGTNEQFFGPGTRLTVL.

The chain links TRBV11-2 to TRBJ2-1; no definite D call. The CDR3 is 12 residues long. In germline, CDR1 is SGHAT, CDR2 FQNNGV. V was pared by 2 bases and J by 7 bases, with 6 bases between. The CDR3 is CASSLLLNEQFF. The CDR3 DNA sequence: TGTGCCAGCAGCTTATTATTAAATGAGCAGTTCTTC.

The rearrangement joins TRBV27 to TRBJ2-2; D is ambiguous. This CDR3 spans 14 amino acids. Per germline, CDR1 MNHEY and CDR2 SMNVEV (reference sequence). Trimming pared 5 bases from V and 3 bases from J, leaving 10 bases between. This CDR3 is CASSRRRDTGELFF. The CDR3 nucleotides are TGTGCCAGCAGTCGGAGACGGGACACCGGGGAGCTGTTTTTT.

J is TRBJ1-1 and V is TRBV18; D ambiguous. V gave up 1 base and J gave up 3 bases, with 9 bases separating them. CDR3 size: 14 residues. Germline CDR1 reads KGHSH; CDR2 reads LQKENI. CDR3 sequence reads: CASSPRERYTEAFF. CDR3 DNA: TGTGCCAGCTCACCACGGGAAAGGTACACTGAAGCTTTCTTT.

The gene calls are TRBV5-6 and TRBJ2-2; 7 nucleotides align to TRBD1. From germline, CDR1 is SGHDT and CDR2 YYEEEE. This CDR3 spans 15 amino acids. V shed 6 bases, J shed 5 bases, and the junction held 10 bases outside the gene matches. CDR3 region: CASTTTGRRTGELFF. DNA of the CDR3: TGTGCCAGCACCACGACAGGGCGACGGACCGGGGAGCTGTTTTTT.

This clone was picked up one time. The CDR3 nucleotides are TGTGCCAGCACCCAACTTGGGACTAGCGGGAGAGGGACCCAGTACTTC. Its translation: CASTQLGTSGRGTQYF. This sequence joins TRBV27 and TRBJ2-5; TRBD2 agrees at 14 bases. This CDR3 has 16 residues. The germline V gene has CDR1 MNHEY and CDR2 SMNVEV (reference sequence). V lost 7 bases to trimming and J lost 7 bases; unmatched junction nucleotides: 11.